This TCR beta chain derives from a study of T and B cells in COVID-19 patients. Study summary: Peripheral blood came from COVID-19 patients with active infection or after recovery. About 90% of the roughly 20 active-infection patients had comorbidities associated with unfavorable COVID-19 outcome.

Each TRB amplification used about 220-500 ng of genomic DNA from blood. Findings of the study overall: In COVID-19 patients, T cell receptor beta variable and joining gene use was reportedly strongly skewed.

Deletions cut 5 bases from V and 7 bases from J, with 6 bases between. Germline CDR1 MNHEY, CDR2 SVGAGI. This CDR3 contains 10 residues. The table lists this clonotype with a few counts. Its antigen is undetermined. TRB rearrangements were amplified by multiplex PCR with BIOMED2 TRB-A/B primers. TCRdb re-called the multiplex PCR reads through MiXCR, storing one row per CDR3 protein. The data hold more than 9,000 distinct CDR3 sequences, with roughly 30% observed a single time. The sequence was collected from a human donor who had recovered from COVID-19. The sequencing input was blood. The chain carries TRBV6-5 and TRBJ2-7, with unresolved D. CDR3 protein: CASSEVEQYF. DNA for the CDR3: TGTGCCAGCAGTGAAGTAGAGCAGTACTTC.